This TCR beta chain was captured by sequencing in a study of tumor-infiltrating lymphocytes in oesophageal squamous cell carcinoma. Trimming removed 3 bases from V and 5 bases from J; junction bases left unmatched: 4. The CDR3 extends over 14 amino acids. The germline V gene has CDR1 SGHTA and CDR2 FQGTGA. TCRdb reanalysed the PCR reads using MiXCR and keeps one entry per CDR3 protein. Among about 10,000 distinct CDR3 sequences listed, under 70% were seen once. This TCR was recovered from a female donor with esophageal squamous cell carcinoma. This chain connects TRBV7-3 to TRBJ2-1, with 7 bases matching TRBD1. The sample taken for sequencing was esophageal tumor tissue. CDR3 amino acids: CASSFRDSHNEQFF. As DNA, the CDR3 is TGTGCCAGCAGCTTCCGGGACAGTCACAATGAGCAGTTCTTC.